Listed below are T cell receptor beta chains from one sample, sequenced in a study of T cells expressing NK-cell markers. After re-calling the 5' RACE reads, TCRdb lists one entry per CDR3 protein, DNA absent. Its table lists 300,000 to 450,000 distinct CDR3 sequences. Sequencing was carried out using blood T cells: a sorted CD56 or NKG2C T cell subset, CD4+ or CD8+ T cells, or bulk PBMC T cells (not recorded which). These receptors all stem from a man aged 18 to 69 in good health. Each CDR3 is given with its conserved first and last residue. The order of the fields is J gene, V gene, CDR3 length, CDR3 protein.

TRBJ1-2,TRBV5-1,15,CASSPLGQGKMSYTF
TRBJ1-3,TRBV12-3/TRBV12-4,15,CASRYLRGDGNTIYF
TRBJ1-2,TRBV6-5,16,CASSYSPRRANYGYTF
TRBJ2-7,TRBV19,15,CASSIQGVSSYEQYF
TRBJ2-3,TRBV11-2,20,CASSLLPRTSGGQNTDTQYF
TRBJ2-3,TRBV5-4,15,CASSLLASAADTQYF
TRBJ2-3,TRBV20-1,15,CSTGTRYSSTDTQYF
TRBJ2-5,TRBV20-1,13,CSAPDRPQETQYF
TRBJ2-2,TRBV18,16,CASSPRTVANTGELFF
TRBJ2-5,TRBV15,15,CATSRQGAPGETQYF
TRBJ2-3,TRBV10-3,13,CATARDGADTQYF
TRBJ2-1,TRBV19,15,CASSMDGLAVGEQFF
TRBJ1-1,TRBV10-3,15,CAISESADLNTEAFF
TRBJ1-6,TRBV20-1,15,CSAKGLGAGNSPLHF
TRBJ2-7,TRBV21-1,16,CASSNRPGDADYEQYF
TRBJ1-1,TRBV6-1,14,CASSERSRGREAFF
TRBJ1-2,TRBV6-5,19,CASSYVGVGGRRFDYGYTF
TRBJ2-5,TRBV20-1,16,CSARDRVAGVQETQYF
TRBJ2-3,TRBV2,17,CASSEALGRGEGYTQYF
TRBJ2-3,TRBV12-3/TRBV12-4,14,CASRNSGSTDTQYF
TRBJ1-6,TRBV20-1,15,CSARLGGVYNSPLHF
TRBJ2-3,TRBV11-2,15,CASSLGGQMADTQYF
TRBJ1-1,TRBV6-1,12,CASSASWTEAFF
TRBJ1-1,TRBV7-7,11,CASSVETEAFF
TRBJ1-3,TRBV7-9,16,CASSPSARVSGNTIYF
TRBJ2-5,TRBV6-5,14,CASSYGGIRETQYF
TRBJ1-5,TRBV12-5,15,CASGLDAGGARPQHF
TRBJ1-2,TRBV3-1,14,CASSQVITSYGYTF